This TCR beta chain was found in a study of T cell repertoires in cytomegalovirus infection. Overall study findings and caveats: Public TCR beta family frequency separated CMV-and-HLA carriers, including in an independent cohort.

J gave up 3 bases and V 7 bases, and 6 bases lay outside the gene matches. CDR1 and CDR2 from the germline V gene are KGHDR and SFDVKD. This CDR3 is built from 14 residues. TCRdb fed the reads into MiXCR, producing one record per CDR3 protein. This sample has about 310,000 distinct CDR3 sequences; just under 25% occur once, and the top ten carry approximately 12%. This clonotype was picked up a small number of times. Its antigen is not identified. The V call is TRBV24-1, the J call TRBJ2-3; 7 positions agree with TRBD2. Source: cultured PBMCs, taken from culture after CMV antigen stimulation. The TCR sequence derives from a human donor in good health (CMV status not recorded). Some clones in this sample may be carry-over from other donors' samples. CDR3 sequence: CATSLGGRTDTQYF. The DNA for the CDR3 is TGTGCCACCAGCTTGGGCGGGAGAACAGATACGCAGTATTTT.